The clone carrying this TCR beta chain was seen many times. What it recognizes is unknown. Authors of the study amplified TCR beta CDR3 regions from RNA transcripts. Carried out on the TCR CDR3, a first-round RT-PCR used the HTBI primer set. TCRdb recomputed calls from the multiplex PCR reads with MiXCR, one row per CDR3 protein. The sample yields about 700,000 distinct CDR3 sequences, 14% seen once. This entry comes from a study of T cells in Graves' hyperthyroidism and ophthalmopathy. Whole-study findings and limits: With a median lead of roughly 6.2 months before onset, the model predicted ophthalmopathy.

Patients counted as stable if ophthalmopathy did not develop within 18 months. Each diagnosis drew on symptoms, thyroxine, TRAb, thyroid ultrasound and orbital computed tomography findings. The PBMCs were taken from around 9 ml of fresh peripheral blood. The CDR3 length is 14 residues. Germline CDR1 and CDR2: SGHTA and FQGTGA. The trim removed 4 bases at V and 3 bases at J, leaving 0 bases unmatched. The V and J genes are TRBV7-3 and TRBJ2-3, with 11 bases lining up with TRBD1. Input material: blood. The clonotype was recovered from a woman aged 18-30 years with Graves' hyperthyroidism. CDR3 bases: TGTGCCAGCAGCTGGGACAGGGGGACAGATACGCAGTATTTT. Protein sequence: CASSWDRGTDTQYF.